This T cell receptor beta chain originates from a study of T cell repertoires in cytomegalovirus infection. Study in general: Public TCR beta signature analysis indicated the presence of both CMV infection and matching HLA type.

V shed 0 bases, J shed 10 bases, and the junction held 5 bases outside the gene matches. Germline V gene sequence: CDR1 SNHLY, CDR2 FYNNEI. The CDR3 loop spans 14 amino acids. Study-wide points: CMV-specific TCR beta clonotypes restricted by HLA-C were the ones dominating the ex vivo response. Individuals carrying CMV plus the relevant HLA were identified by cumulative frequency of public TCR beta families.

TCRdb redid the calling of the reads with MiXCR, one entry per CDR3 protein. The sample yields about 440,000 distinct CDR3 sequences, roughly 31% seen once. This clonotype was counted a few times. What it binds is unknown. Sequences were obtained from PBMCs. The TCR comes from a human donor in good health (CMV status not recorded). Some clones in this sample may be carry-over from other donors' samples. V is TRBV2 and J is TRBJ2-1; 8 nucleotides align to TRBD2. DNA of the CDR3: TGTGCCAGCAGTGAAGCGCGGGGGGTCGGGGAGCAGTTCTTC. Translating gives CASSEARGVGEQFF.